The clone carrying this T cell receptor beta chain was seen only once. Germline CDR1 and CDR2: LNHDA and SQIVND (reference sequence). The CDR3 runs 15 residues. Deletions cut 8 bases from V and 4 bases from J, with 20 bases between. The sample comes from a study of blood T cell repertoires in COVID-19. Per the authors' pipeline: Using reference gene primer amplification, nucleated cell counts were estimated. Here immunoSEQ multiplex PCR was the method, and the copy in TCRdb shows in-frame clones only, minus some. Clone size and V and J calls were adopted from that table, with D and trimming inferred from the DNA. The sample includes about 72,000 clones, 80% to 90% of them seen just once.

V usage is TRBV19 and J usage is TRBJ1-2, with a possible D match to TRBD1 (5 bases). This clonotype was sampled from an older man with active or convalescent COVID-19. Sequencing was done on a sample of peripheral blood. DNA of the CDR3: TGTGCCAGTGGGAGCCGGGACTATACCGGCTATGGCTACACCTTC. Its translation: CASGSRDYTGYGYTF.